Listed below are T cell receptor beta chains from one sample, sequenced in a study of blood T cell repertoires in COVID-19. Profiling relied on immunoSEQ multiplex PCR, and the TCRdb table lists in-frame clones only, not all of them. The sample contains 130,000 or so clones, 84% of which appear only once. The sequenced material came from peripheral blood. The receptors were gathered from an older woman with acute or convalescent COVID-19. Each CDR3 is given with its conserved first and last residue. A D gene is named only where the DNA matches it firmly. Clone size is not always given. Where it is, it says once, few, many or a class for expanded clones.

v_call: TRBV5-6
clone_size: -
j_call: TRBJ1-2
d_call: -
cdr3_aa: CASSFHAVAYGYTF
cdr3_nt: TGTGCCAGCAGCTTTCATGCAGTGGCCTATGGCTACACCTTC

v_call: TRBV24-1
clone_size: once
j_call: TRBJ2-2
d_call: TRBD1
cdr3_aa: CATRGQGNTGELFF
cdr3_nt: TGTGCCACCCGGGGACAGGGGAACACCGGGGAGCTGTTTTTT

v_call: TRBV3-1/TRBV3-2
clone_size: -
j_call: TRBJ2-1
d_call: TRBD2
cdr3_aa: CASSQTSGDYNEQFF
cdr3_nt: TGTGCCAGCAGCCAGACTAGCGGGGACTACAATGAGCAGTTCTTC

v_call: TRBV5-1
clone_size: -
j_call: TRBJ1-6
d_call: -
cdr3_aa: CASSSPSPGGKNSPLHF
cdr3_nt: TGCGCCAGCAGCTCGCCCAGTCCCGGGGGAAAGAATTCACCCCTCCACTTT

v_call: TRBV11-3
clone_size: -
j_call: TRBJ2-1
d_call: -
cdr3_aa: CASSLRYNEQFF
cdr3_nt: TGTGCCAGCAGCTTGAGGTACAATGAGCAGTTCTTC

v_call: TRBV19
clone_size: -
j_call: TRBJ2-1
d_call: TRBD2
cdr3_aa: CASSIKTSGVEQFF
cdr3_nt: TGTGCCAGTAGTATTAAGACTAGCGGGGTTGAGCAGTTCTTC

v_call: TRBV19
clone_size: few
j_call: TRBJ1-1
d_call: -
cdr3_aa: CASSTGAANTEAFF
cdr3_nt: TGTGCCAGTAGTACAGGGGCGGCGAACACTGAAGCTTTCTTT

v_call: TRBV5-1
clone_size: -
j_call: TRBJ2-7
d_call: -
cdr3_aa: CASSLGDTRYEQYF
cdr3_nt: TGCGCCAGCAGCCTGGGGGACACCCGCTACGAGCAGTACTTC

v_call: TRBV19
clone_size: -
j_call: TRBJ1-3
d_call: -
cdr3_aa: CASGTAYSGNTIYF
cdr3_nt: TGTGCCAGCGGTACAGCTTACTCTGGAAACACCATATATTTT

v_call: TRBV30
clone_size: -
j_call: TRBJ2-3
d_call: -
cdr3_aa: CAWGRTDTQYF
cdr3_nt: TGTGCCTGGGGCCGCACAGATACGCAGTATTTT

v_call: TRBV6-2/TRBV6-3
clone_size: -
j_call: TRBJ1-1
d_call: -
cdr3_aa: CASSYLGANTEAFF
cdr3_nt: TGTGCCAGCAGCTATCTGGGGGCGAACACTGAAGCTTTCTTT

v_call: TRBV20-1
clone_size: -
j_call: TRBJ2-3
d_call: TRBD2
cdr3_aa: CSAWRGDTQYF
cdr3_nt: TGCAGTGCTTGGCGGGGGGATACGCAGTATTTT

v_call: TRBV5-5
clone_size: once
j_call: TRBJ1-3
d_call: -
cdr3_aa: CASSLRPGVSGNTIYF
cdr3_nt: TGTGCCAGCAGCTTGCGACCGGGGGTCTCTGGAAACACCATATATTTT

v_call: TRBV10-3
clone_size: -
j_call: TRBJ2-2
d_call: -
cdr3_aa: CAIKGQGRTGELFF
cdr3_nt: TGTGCCATCAAGGGGCAGGGTCGCACCGGGGAGCTGTTTTTT

v_call: TRBV19
clone_size: -
j_call: TRBJ1-4
d_call: -
cdr3_aa: CASSPSGVENEKLFF
cdr3_nt: TGTGCCAGTAGTCCCTCAGGGGTTGAAAATGAAAAACTGTTTTTT

v_call: TRBV27
clone_size: -
j_call: TRBJ1-2
d_call: TRBD1
cdr3_aa: CASSKGGSWDRYTF
cdr3_nt: TGTGCCAGCAGCAAAGGGGGATCATGGGACAGATACACCTTC